This T cell receptor (beta chain) was identified in a study of cytomegalovirus exposure and HLA in healthy donors. Generated by immunoSEQ multiplex PCR, the TCRdb table keeps only in-frame clones and is missing some. The table has fewer than 150,000 clones, about 80% seen once. The CDR3 totals 16 residues. V was clipped by 5 bases and J by 9 bases, with 21 bases between them. Germline loops: CDR1 SGDLS, CDR2 YYNGEE. The J gene is TRBJ1-6, the V gene TRBV9, with a possible D match to TRBD1 (5 bases). This sequence was found in a man aged 30-40 years in good health and CMV-seropositive. The sample consisted of PBMCs. This CDR3 is CASSDGGVGRGSPLHF. Written as DNA, the CDR3 is TGTGCCAGCAGTGACGGGGGAGTAGGCCGGGGTTCACCCCTCCACTTT.